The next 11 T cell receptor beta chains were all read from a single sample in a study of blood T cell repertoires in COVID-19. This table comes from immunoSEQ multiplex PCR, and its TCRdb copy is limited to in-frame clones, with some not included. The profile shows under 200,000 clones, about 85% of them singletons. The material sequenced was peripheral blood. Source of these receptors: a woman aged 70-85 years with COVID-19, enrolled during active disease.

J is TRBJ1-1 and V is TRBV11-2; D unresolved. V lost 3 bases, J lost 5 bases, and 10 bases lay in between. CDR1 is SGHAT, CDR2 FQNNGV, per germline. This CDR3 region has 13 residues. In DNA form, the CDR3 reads TGTGCCAGCAGCTTCCGTGGAGGAACTGAAGCTTTCTTT. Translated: CASSFRGGTEAFF.

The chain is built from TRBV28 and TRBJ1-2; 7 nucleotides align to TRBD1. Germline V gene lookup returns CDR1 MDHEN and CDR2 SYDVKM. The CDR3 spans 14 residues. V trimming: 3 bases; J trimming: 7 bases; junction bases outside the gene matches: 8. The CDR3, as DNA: TGTGCCAGCAGTTTTAGGGGGCTGTCAGGTGGCTACACCTTC. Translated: CASSFRGLSGGYTF.

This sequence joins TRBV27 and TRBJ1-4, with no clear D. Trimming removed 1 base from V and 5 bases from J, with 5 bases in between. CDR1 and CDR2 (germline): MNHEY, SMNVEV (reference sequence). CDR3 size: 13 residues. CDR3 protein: CASSLWPNEKLFF. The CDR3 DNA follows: TGTGCCAGCAGTTTATGGCCAAATGAAAAACTGTTTTTT. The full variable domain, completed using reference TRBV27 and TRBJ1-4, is EAQVTQNPRYLITVTGKKLTVTCSQNMNHEYMSWYRQDPGLGLRQIYYSMNVEVTDKGDVPEGYKVSRKEKRNFPLILESPSPNQTSLYFCASSLWPNEKLFFGSGTQLSVL.

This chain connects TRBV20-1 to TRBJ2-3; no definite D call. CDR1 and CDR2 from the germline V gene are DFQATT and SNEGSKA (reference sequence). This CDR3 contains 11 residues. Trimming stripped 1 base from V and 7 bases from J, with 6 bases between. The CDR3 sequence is CSARVQNTQYF. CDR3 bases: TGCAGTGCTAGAGTTCAAAATACGCAGTATTTT.

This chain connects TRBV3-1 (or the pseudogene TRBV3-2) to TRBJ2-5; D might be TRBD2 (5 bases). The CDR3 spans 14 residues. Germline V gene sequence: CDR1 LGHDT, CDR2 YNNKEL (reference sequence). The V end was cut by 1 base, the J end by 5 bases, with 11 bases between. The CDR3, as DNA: TGTGCCAGCAGCCAAGGAAGGACTCGGGAGACCCAGTACTTC. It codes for CASSQGRTRETQYF.

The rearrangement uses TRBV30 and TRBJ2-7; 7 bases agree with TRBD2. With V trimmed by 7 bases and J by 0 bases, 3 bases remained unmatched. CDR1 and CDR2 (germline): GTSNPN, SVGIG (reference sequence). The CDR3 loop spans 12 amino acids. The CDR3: CALLAGSYEQYF. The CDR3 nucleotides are TGTGCCTTATTAGCGGGCTCCTACGAGCAGTACTTC.

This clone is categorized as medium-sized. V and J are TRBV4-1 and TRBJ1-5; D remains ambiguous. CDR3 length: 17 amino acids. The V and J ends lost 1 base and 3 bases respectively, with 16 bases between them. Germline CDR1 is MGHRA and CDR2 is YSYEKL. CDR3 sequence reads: CASSQGISGRFNQPQHF. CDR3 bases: TGCGCCAGCAGCCAAGGAATATCTGGCAGATTCAATCAGCCCCAGCATTTT.

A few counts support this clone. Here the CDR3 reads CASRLNRRGQGETEAFF. CDR3 DNA: TGTGCAAGTCGCCTGAATCGACGAGGACAAGGAGAAACTGAAGCTTTCTTT. The chain is built from TRBV12-2 and TRBJ1-1; TRBD1, the D gene given by the table, was not confirmed from the DNA. TRBV12-2 has pseudogene status. The CDR3 loop spans 17 amino acids.

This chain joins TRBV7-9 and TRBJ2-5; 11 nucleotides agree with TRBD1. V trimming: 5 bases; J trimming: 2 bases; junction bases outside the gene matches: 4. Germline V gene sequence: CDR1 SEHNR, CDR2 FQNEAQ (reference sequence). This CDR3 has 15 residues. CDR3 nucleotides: TGTGCCAGCAGCCCCGGGACAGGGGGTCAAGAGACCCAGTACTTC. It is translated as CASSPGTGGQETQYF.

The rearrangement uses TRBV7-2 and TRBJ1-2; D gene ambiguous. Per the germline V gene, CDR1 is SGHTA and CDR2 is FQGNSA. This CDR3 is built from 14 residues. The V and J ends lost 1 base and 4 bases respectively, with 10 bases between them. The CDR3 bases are TGTGCCAGCAGCTTAGGGAGGTTGGGCTATGGCTACACCTTC. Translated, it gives CASSLGRLGYGYTF.

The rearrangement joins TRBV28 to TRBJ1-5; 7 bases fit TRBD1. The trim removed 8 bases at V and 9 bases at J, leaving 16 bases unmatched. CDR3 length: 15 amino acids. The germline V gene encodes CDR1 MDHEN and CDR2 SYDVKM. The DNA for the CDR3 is TGTGCCAGCTCAACAGGGGCCGTAGGTTTTATGCCCCAGCATTTT. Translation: CASSTGAVGFMPQHF.